These 4 T cell receptor beta chains share one sample of origin, sequenced in a study of blood T cell repertoires in COVID-19. Clones were sequenced by immunoSEQ multiplex PCR, and TCRdb holds only the in-frame ones, with some missing. The sample contains roughly 23,000 clones, 70% to 90% of which appear only once. Specimen: peripheral blood. These receptors originate from a man aged 65 to 85 with COVID-19, enrolled during active disease.

The V call is TRBV11-2, the J call TRBJ1-5; a weak D match, TRBD1 (5 bases). CDR3 length: 14 residues. V lost 5 bases, J lost 2 bases, and 10 bases lay in between. Germline CDR1 is SGHAT and CDR2 is FQNNGV. This chain's CDR3 is CASSPGVGNQPQHF. The CDR3, as DNA: TGTGCCAGCAGCCCGGGGGTCGGCAATCAGCCCCAGCATTTT.

This clone was counted a few times. The rearrangement joins TRBV27 to TRBJ2-7; no reliable D call. This CDR3 comprises 15 residues. V was pared by 6 bases and J by 0 bases, with 15 bases between. Germline CDR1 and CDR2: MNHEY and SMNVEV (reference sequence). CDR3 region: CASRLYNAYSYEQYF. Written as DNA, the CDR3 is TGTGCCAGCAGACTTTATAACGCCTACTCCTACGAGCAGTACTTC.

The chain is built from TRBV3-1 (or the pseudogene TRBV3-2) and TRBJ2-7; maybe TRBD1 (6 bases). Germline assignment: CDR1 LGHDT and CDR2 YNNKEL (reference sequence). The CDR3 contains 15 residues. Between the trimmed V and J ends, which lost 0 bases and 1 base, there was a span of 10 bases. CDR3: CASSQDLGQSYEQYF. The CDR3 nucleotides are TGTGCCAGCAGCCAAGATCTCGGACAGTCCTACGAGCAGTACTTC.

The chain joins TRBV18 to TRBJ1-1; 8 bases are a match to TRBD1. This CDR3 has 16 amino acids. The germline V gene has CDR1 KGHSH and CDR2 LQKENI. Trimming at V came to 6 bases and at J to 0 bases, leaving 9 bases not matched to a gene. CDR3: CASSRPDRGVNTEAFF. CDR3 nucleotides: TGTGCCAGCTCTCGACCTGACAGGGGTGTGAACACTGAAGCTTTCTTT. The entire variable domain, with the rest obtained from reference TRBV18 and TRBJ1-1, is as follows: NAGVMQNPRHLVRRRGQEARLRCSPMKGHSHVYWYRQLPEEGLKFMVYLQKENIIDESGMPKERFSAEFPKEGPSILRIQQVVRGDSAAYFCASSRPDRGVNTEAFFGQGTRLTVV.